This section outlines one T cell receptor (beta chain) sequence together with its context. Its antigen is not known. The CDR3 contains 16 residues. The germline V gene encodes CDR1 SGHTA and CDR2 FQGNSA. Germline trimming cut 0 bases from V and 8 bases from J; bases unmatched to any gene: 11. The data derive from a study of glioma-infiltrating T cells. Study-level results: CDR3 overlap between tissue and blood was very small.

The iRepertoire nested amplicon-rescue multiplex PCR amplified TCR alpha and beta CDR3s from RNA. One-step reverse transcription and amplification started from approximately 100-400 ng of tissue mRNA or PBMC total RNA. Each CDR3 protein gets one entry after TCRdb re-called the multiplex PCR reads with MiXCR. The repertoire holds under 200,000 distinct CDR3 sequences, with more than 30% as singletons. The sequence came from a human donor with low-grade glioma or glioblastoma, undergoing nonglioma brain surgery, or in good health (not recorded which). Source material: glioma tissue, nonneoplastic brain tissue, or PBMCs (not recorded which). This chain links TRBV7-2 with TRBJ2-3, with 7 nucleotides matching TRBD2. The CDR3 protein is CASSLASSGTGATQYF. The CDR3 bases are TGTGCCAGCAGCTTAGCCTCGAGCGGGACCGGGGCTACGCAGTATTTT.